Following are 5 T cell receptor beta chains from one sample sequenced in a study of CD8 T cells in Susac syndrome. RNA, at about 0.5 to 1 ug, was reverse transcribed with random hexamers. TCRdb re-derived calls from the immunoSEQ multiplex PCR reads in MiXCR, one entry per CDR3 protein. The repertoire consists of over 80,000 distinct CDR3 sequences, with roughly 94% occurring once and the leading ten covering under 1%. Source material: CD8+ T cells from PBMCs. The receptors stem from a human donor with Susac syndrome.

This chain joins TRBV6-4 and TRBJ2-3, with a possible D match to TRBD1 (7 bases). The CDR3 loop spans 15 amino acids. Germline V gene lookup returns CDR1 MRHNA and CDR2 SNTAGT. V lost 6 bases, J lost 1 base, and 14 bases lay in between. The CDR3 bases are TGTGCCAGCAGCGCAGGGGGGAGCGGCACAGATACGCAGTATTTT. Protein product: CASSAGGSGTDTQYF.

The gene calls are TRBV28 and TRBJ2-7; D uncertain. The CDR3 is 12 amino acids. Between the trimmed V and J ends, which lost 5 bases and 2 bases, there was a span of 7 bases. Germline assignment: CDR1 MDHEN and CDR2 SYDVKM. The CDR3 sequence: CASSPGTYEQYF. The CDR3 bases are TGTGCCAGCAGTCCTGGTACCTACGAGCAGTACTTC.

This chain uses TRBV3-1 with TRBJ2-7, with 7 bases identical to TRBD2. This CDR3 comprises 16 residues. V lost 0 bases and J lost 3; bases outside the gene matches: 8. Germline V gene lookup returns CDR1 LGHDT and CDR2 YNNKEL (reference sequence). The CDR3, as DNA: TGTGCCAGCAGCCAAGATGGGGGGGGAGCGGGCTACGAGCAGTACTTC. Residues: CASSQDGGGAGYEQYF.

The V and J genes are TRBV19 and TRBJ2-3, with D possibly called TRBD1 or TRBD2 (5 bases each). Trimming cost V 1 base and J 2 bases, with 16 bases left between them. Germline CDR1 and CDR2: LNHDA and SQIVND (reference sequence). CDR3 length equals 17 residues. CDR3: CASSIAGEGTYTDTQYF. In nucleotides, the CDR3 is TGTGCCAGTAGTATAGCCGGTGAGGGGACCTACACAGATACGCAGTATTTT.

V usage is TRBV7-9 and J usage is TRBJ2-5; perhaps TRBD1 as D (6 bases). Germline CDR1 reads SEHNR; CDR2 reads FQNEAQ (reference sequence). V gave up 5 bases and J gave up 2 bases, with 15 bases separating them. The CDR3 is 15 amino acids. The CDR3 loop reads CASSRDILLQETQYF. Here the CDR3 DNA reads TGTGCCAGCAGCAGGGACATACTTTTACAAGAGACCCAGTACTTC.